This TCR beta chain was identified during a study of cytomegalovirus exposure and HLA in healthy donors. Study outcomes and limitations: Data from an earlier analysis indicated that most TCR beta V segments were productive either about 90% or about 30% of the time.

The PCR made use of 60 Vbeta and 13 Jbeta primers. Assay: immunoSEQ multiplex PCR; the TCRdb copy retains only in-frame clones and omits some. The data show under 200,000 clones, around 84% seen once. Comment on this clone: Its target is unknown. One junction end does not reproduce the germline sequence, and a read error may be involved. Other DNA variants within this sample encode the same CDR3.

The CDR3 runs 20 residues. The germline CDR1 and CDR2 sequences are MDHEN and SYDVKM. Each donor was nominally healthy when sampled (though unrecorded immune exposures were likely). The clonotype comes from a man aged 18 to 30 in good health and CMV-seronegative. V is TRBV28 and J is TRBJ2-7, with TRBD2 matching 16 bases. Source material: PBMCs. Here the CDR3 reads CASSYTLPGLAGGPSYEQYF. The CDR3 DNA sequence: TGTGCCAGCAGTTATACCCTTCCGGGACTAGCGGGAGGGCCCTCCTACGAACAGTACTTC. The whole variable domain, filled in from reference TRBV28 and TRBJ2-7, reads DVKVTQSSRYLVKRTGEKVFLECVQDMDHENMFWYRQDPGLGLRLIYFSYDVKMKEKGDIPEGYSVSREKKERFSLILESASTNQTSMYLCASSYTLPGLAGGPSYEQYFGPGTRLTVT.